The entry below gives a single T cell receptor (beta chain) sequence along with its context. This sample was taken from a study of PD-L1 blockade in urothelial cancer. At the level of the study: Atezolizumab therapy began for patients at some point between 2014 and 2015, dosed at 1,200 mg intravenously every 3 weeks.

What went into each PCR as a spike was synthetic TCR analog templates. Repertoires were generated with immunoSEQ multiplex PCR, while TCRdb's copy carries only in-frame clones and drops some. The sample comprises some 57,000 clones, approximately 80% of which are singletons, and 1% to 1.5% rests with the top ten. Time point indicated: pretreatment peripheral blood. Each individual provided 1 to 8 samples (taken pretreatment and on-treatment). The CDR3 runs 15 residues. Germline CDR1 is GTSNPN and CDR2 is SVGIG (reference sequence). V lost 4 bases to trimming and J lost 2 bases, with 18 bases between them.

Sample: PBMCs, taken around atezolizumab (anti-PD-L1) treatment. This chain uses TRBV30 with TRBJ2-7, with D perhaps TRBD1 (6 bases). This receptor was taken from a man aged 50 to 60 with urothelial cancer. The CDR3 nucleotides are TGTGCCTGGAAGTTGTTTGGGGACACCGCCTACGAGCAGTACTTC. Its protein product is CAWKLFGDTAYEQYF.